The entry that follows covers one TCR beta chain sequence. These data originate in a study of blood T cell repertoires in COVID-19. Study-wide context: Sites across the United States, Italy and Spain contributed samples from acute and convalescent COVID-19. Nucleic acid was either cDNA or gDNA, and it came from T cells, B-cell-depleted T cells, or PBMCs.

Cohort placement rested on clinical history that participants reported themselves. The recovered donors of Cohort 3 showed two negative PCRs, clearance, or symptom resolution. Profiled with immunoSEQ multiplex PCR; TCRdb holds only in-frame clones, not every one. The sample comprises about 140,000 clones, around 87% of which are singletons, and about 11% rests with the top ten. V shed 8 bases, J shed 5 bases, and the junction held 10 bases outside the gene matches. Per germline, CDR1 SGHTA and CDR2 FQGTGA. This CDR3 is built from 15 residues. This TCR was sampled from a man aged 60 to 75 who had recovered from COVID-19. The chain carries TRBV7-3 and TRBJ2-5; 11 nucleotides align to TRBD2. Specimen: PBMCs or T cells enriched from blood (not recorded which). This CDR3 is CASGVAGGSTETQYF. Here the CDR3 DNA reads TGTGCCAGCGGTGTAGCGGGGGGGTCAACGGAGACCCAGTACTTC.